This TCR beta chain was recovered during a study of identical twins. cDNA carried unique molecular identifiers, and a universal primer site was added by template switching. MiXCR was run by TCRdb on the 5' RACE reads, yielding one entry per CDR3 protein. In the table there are roughly 1.6 million distinct CDR3 sequences, about 32% of which are singletons. This CDR3 has 16 amino acids. Germline V CDR1 and CDR2: SGHRS, YFSETQ. The V and J ends lost 6 bases and 3 bases, in that order; junction bases with no gene match: 10. This clonotype was seen more than once but under ten times. The antigen is unknown. Study results and caveats: Beta clonotypes that were abundant in cord blood contained fewer insertions, a pattern absent from memory repertoires. Beta out-of-frame sequences showed weaker excess sharing between twins.

Sequencing input: cord blood. The rearrangement joins TRBV5-1 to TRBJ1-4; 8 nucleotides match TRBD1. The sequence came from a newborn girl in good health. The DNA for the CDR3 is TGCGCCAGCAAGAGACAGGGGCTCTCAGCTAATGAAAAACTGTTTTTT. This encodes CASKRQGLSANEKLFF.